The sequence of this T cell receptor beta chain was determined in a study of T-cell reconstitution after alpha-beta-depleted transplantation in children. This clonotype was detected many times. What it recognizes is unknown. V lost 0 bases to trimming and J lost 0 bases, with 3 bases between them. The CDR3 loop spans 14 amino acids. Germline V gives CDR1 SGHRS, CDR2 YFSETQ. Overall study results and limits: Roughly two months post-transplant, alpha-beta T cells reportedly originated from several hundred graft clones that had expanded.

TCRbeta library preparation incorporated unique molecular identifiers. Using its own MiXCR run on the PCR reads, TCRdb lists one record per CDR3 protein. The sample shows approximately 170,000 distinct CDR3 sequences, 8.5% to 14% of them seen only once. The sequencing used PBMCs, collected before TCRalphabeta/CD19-depleted stem cell transplant. This TCR was recovered from a boy aged 2 to 10 with acute myeloid leukemia, due to receive a stem cell transplant. The gene calls are TRBV5-1 and TRBJ1-4; D ambiguous. DNA for the CDR3: TGCGCCAGCAGCTTGGACTCAACTAATGAAAAACTGTTTTTT. Translated: CASSLDSTNEKLFF.